The entry below describes one T cell receptor beta chain. Its antigen is unidentified. These data belong to a study of shared clonotypes between healthy human individuals. General study results and limits: Naive subsets, compared against memory subsets, generally had larger estimated richness values.

Method: immunoSEQ multiplex PCR; TCRdb's copy keeps in-frame clones and lacks some. Counted here are millions of clones, roughly 93% occurring once; the ten biggest clones make up about 0.37%. The V end lost 3 bases, the J end lost 1 base, and 12 bases lay between the germline ends. The CDR3 consists of 15 residues. Looked up from germline, CDR1 is MDHEN and CDR2 is SYDVKM. The sample consisted of naive CD4+ T cells from PBMCs. Subset indicated: CD45RA+ positively selected. The chain carries TRBV28 and TRBJ2-5; no clear D gene. The TCR sequence derives from a man aged 18-30 years in good health. Some clones in this sample may be carry-over from other donors' samples. CDR3 bases: TGTGCCAGCAGTTTCATAGGGATGGGCCAAGAGACCCAGTACTTC. Translation gives CASSFIGMGQETQYF.